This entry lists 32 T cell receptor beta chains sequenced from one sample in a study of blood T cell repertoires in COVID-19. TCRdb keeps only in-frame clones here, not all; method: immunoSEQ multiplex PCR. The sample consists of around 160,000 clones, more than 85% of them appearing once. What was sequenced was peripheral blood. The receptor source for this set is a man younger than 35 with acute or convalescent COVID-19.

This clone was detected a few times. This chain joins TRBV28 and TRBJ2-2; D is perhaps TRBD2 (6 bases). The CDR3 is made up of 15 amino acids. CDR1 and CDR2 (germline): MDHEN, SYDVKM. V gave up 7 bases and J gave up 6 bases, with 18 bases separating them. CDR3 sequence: CASNPSGSGAGELFF. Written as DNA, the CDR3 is TGTGCCAGCAACCCAAGTGGCTCGGGGGCCGGGGAGCTGTTTTTT.

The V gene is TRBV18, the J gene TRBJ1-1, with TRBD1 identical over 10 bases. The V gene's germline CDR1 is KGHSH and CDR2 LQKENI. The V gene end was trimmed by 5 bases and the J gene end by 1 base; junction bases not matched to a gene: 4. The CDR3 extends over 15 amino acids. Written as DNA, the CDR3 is TGTGCCAGCTCAAAAGGACAGGGGGGGAACACTGAAGCTTTCTTT. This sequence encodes CASSKGQGGNTEAFF.

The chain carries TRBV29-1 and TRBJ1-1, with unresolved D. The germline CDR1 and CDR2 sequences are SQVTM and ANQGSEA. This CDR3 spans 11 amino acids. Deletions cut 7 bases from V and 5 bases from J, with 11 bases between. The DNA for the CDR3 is TGCAGCGCTCGAGACATAACTGAAGCTTTCTTT. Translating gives CSARDITEAFF.

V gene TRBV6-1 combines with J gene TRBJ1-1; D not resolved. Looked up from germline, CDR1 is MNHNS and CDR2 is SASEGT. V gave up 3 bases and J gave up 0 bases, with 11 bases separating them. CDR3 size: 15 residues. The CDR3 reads CASSDRVVLNTEAFF. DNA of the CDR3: TGTGCCAGCAGTGATCGGGTGGTCTTGAACACTGAAGCTTTCTTT.

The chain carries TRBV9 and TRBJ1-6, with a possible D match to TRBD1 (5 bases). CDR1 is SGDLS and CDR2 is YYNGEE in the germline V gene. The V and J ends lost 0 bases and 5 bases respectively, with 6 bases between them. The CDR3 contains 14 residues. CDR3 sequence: CASSVGGDNSPLHF. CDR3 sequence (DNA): TGTGCCAGCAGCGTAGGGGGGGATAATTCACCCCTCCACTTT. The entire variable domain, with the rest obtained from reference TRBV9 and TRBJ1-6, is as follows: DSGVTQTPKHLITATGQRVTLRCSPRSGDLSVYWYQQSLDQGLQFLIQYYNGEERAKGNILERFSAQQFPDLHSELNLSSLELGDSALYFCASSVGGDNSPLHFGNGTRLTVT.

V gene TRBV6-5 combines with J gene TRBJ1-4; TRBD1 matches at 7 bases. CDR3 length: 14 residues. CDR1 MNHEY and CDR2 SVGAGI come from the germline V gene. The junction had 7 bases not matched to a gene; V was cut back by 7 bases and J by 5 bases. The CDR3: CASTPGQPNEKLFF. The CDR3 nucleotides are TGTGCCAGCACCCCGGGACAGCCCAATGAAAAACTGTTTTTT.

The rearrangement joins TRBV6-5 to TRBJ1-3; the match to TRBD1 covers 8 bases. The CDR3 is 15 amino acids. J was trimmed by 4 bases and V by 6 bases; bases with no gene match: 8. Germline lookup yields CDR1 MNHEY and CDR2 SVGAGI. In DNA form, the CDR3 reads TGTGCCAGCAGCCCCCGGACAGGGACAGGAAACACCATATATTTT. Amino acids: CASSPRTGTGNTIYF.

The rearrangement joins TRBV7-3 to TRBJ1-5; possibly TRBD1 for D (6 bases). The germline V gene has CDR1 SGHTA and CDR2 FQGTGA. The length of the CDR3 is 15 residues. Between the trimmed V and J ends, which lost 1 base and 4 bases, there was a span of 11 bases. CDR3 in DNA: TGTGCCAGCAGCTTAAACAGGGAGGGGAATCAGCCCCAGCATTTT. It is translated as CASSLNREGNQPQHF.

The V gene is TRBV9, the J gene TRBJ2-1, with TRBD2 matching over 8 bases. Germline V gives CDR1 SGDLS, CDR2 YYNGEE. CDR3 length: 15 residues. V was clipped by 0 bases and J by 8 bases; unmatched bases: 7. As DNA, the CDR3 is TGTGCCAGCAGCGTAGGCGGGGGGTTTTTCGATGAGCAGTTCTTC. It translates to CASSVGGGFFDEQFF.

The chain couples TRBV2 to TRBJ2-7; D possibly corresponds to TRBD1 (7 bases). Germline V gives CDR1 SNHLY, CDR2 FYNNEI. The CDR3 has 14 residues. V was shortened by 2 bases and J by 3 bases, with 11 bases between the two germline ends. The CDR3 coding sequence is TGTGCCAGCAGTGAACAGGGGGAGGTCTACGAGCAGTACGTC. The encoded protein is CASSEQGEVYEQYV.

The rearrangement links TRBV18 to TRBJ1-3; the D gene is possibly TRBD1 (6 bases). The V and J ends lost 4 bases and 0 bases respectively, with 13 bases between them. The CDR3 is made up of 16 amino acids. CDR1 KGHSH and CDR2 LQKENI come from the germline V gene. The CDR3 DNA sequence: TGTGCCAGCTCACTGCAGGGGCCATCCTCTGGAAACACCATATATTTT. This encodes CASSLQGPSSGNTIYF.

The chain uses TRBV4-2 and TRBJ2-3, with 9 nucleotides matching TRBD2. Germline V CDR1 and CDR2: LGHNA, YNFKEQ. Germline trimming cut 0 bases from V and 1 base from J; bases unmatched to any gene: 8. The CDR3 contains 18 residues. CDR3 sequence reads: CASSQELQRGDGTDTQYF. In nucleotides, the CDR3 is TGTGCCAGCAGCCAAGAGCTCCAGCGGGGGGATGGCACAGATACGCAGTATTTT.

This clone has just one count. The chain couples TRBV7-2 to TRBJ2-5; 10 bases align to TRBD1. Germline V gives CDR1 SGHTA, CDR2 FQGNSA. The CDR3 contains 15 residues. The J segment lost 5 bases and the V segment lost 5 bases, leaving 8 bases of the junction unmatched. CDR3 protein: CASSNPTGGTETQYF. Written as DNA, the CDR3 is TGTGCCAGCAGCAACCCGACAGGGGGCACGGAGACCCAGTACTTC.

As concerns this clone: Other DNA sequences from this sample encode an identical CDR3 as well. The CDR3 reads CASSLAPGGEETQYF. CDR3 in DNA: TGTGCCAGCAGCTTGGCCCCAGGGGGCGAAGAGACCCAGTACTTC. V usage is TRBV5-4 and J usage is TRBJ2-5; 8 nucleotides agree with TRBD1. The V and J ends lost 0 bases and 3 bases, in that order; junction bases with no gene match: 4. Germline V gives CDR1 SGHNT, CDR2 YYREEE (reference sequence). The CDR3 is 15 residues long. Full variable domain (rest looked up from reference TRBV5-4 and TRBJ2-5): ETGVTQSPTHLIKTRGQQVTLRCSSQSGHNTVSWYQQALGQGPQFIFQYYREEENGRGNFPPRFSGLQFPNYSSELNVNALELDDSALYLCASSLAPGGEETQYFGPGTRLLVL.

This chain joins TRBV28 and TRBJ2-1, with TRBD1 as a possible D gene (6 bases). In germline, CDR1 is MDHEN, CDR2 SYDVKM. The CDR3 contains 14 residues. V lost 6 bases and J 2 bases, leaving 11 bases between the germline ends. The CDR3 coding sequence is TGTGCCAGCAGAATACAGGGAACCTACAATGAGCAGTTCTTC. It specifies CASRIQGTYNEQFF.

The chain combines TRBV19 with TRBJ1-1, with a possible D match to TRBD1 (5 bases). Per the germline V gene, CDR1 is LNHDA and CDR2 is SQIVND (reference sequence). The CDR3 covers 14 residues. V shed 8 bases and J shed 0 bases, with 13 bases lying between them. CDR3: CASGRQTVNTEAFF. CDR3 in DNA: TGTGCCAGTGGTCGGCAGACAGTGAACACTGAAGCTTTCTTT.

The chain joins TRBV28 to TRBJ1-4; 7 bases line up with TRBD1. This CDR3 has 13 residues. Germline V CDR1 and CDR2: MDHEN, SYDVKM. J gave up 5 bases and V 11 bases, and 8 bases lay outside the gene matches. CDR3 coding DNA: TGTGCCGGGAGACAGGGTTCAAATGAAAAACTGTTTTTT. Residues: CAGRQGSNEKLFF.

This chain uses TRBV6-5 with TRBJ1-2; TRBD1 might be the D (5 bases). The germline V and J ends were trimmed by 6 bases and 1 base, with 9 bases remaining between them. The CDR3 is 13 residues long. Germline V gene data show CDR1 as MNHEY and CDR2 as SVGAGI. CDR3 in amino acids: CASSPGLNYGYTF. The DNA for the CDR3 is TGTGCCAGCAGCCCGGGACTTAACTATGGCTACACCTTC.

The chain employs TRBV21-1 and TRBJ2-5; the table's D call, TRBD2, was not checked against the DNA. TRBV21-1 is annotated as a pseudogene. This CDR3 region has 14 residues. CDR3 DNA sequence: TGTGCCAGCAGCAAAGCGCCGAGGAGGGAGACCCAGTACTTC. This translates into CASSKAPRRETQYF.

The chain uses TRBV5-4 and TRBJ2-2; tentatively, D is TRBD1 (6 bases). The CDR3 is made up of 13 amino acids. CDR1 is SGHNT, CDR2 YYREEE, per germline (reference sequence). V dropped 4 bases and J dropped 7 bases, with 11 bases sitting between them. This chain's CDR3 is CASSLQGFGELFF. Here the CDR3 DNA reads TGTGCCAGCAGCCTACAGGGTTTCGGGGAGCTGTTTTTT.

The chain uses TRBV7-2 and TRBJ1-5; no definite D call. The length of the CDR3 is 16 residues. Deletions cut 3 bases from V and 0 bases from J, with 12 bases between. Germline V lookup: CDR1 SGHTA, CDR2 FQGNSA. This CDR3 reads CASSLRTGVSNQPQHF. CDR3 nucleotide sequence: TGTGCCAGCAGCTTGAGGACGGGAGTTAGCAATCAGCCCCAGCATTTT. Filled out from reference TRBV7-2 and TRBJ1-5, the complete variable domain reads GAGVSQSPSNKVTEKGKDVELRCDPISGHTALYWYRQSLGQGLEFLIYFQGNSAPDKSGLPSDRFSAERTGGSVSTLTIQRTQQEDSAVYLCASSLRTGVSNQPQHFGDGTRLSIL.

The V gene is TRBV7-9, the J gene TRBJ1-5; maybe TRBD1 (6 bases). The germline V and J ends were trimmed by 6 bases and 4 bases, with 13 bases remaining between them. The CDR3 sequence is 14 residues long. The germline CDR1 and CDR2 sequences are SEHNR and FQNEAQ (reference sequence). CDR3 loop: CASSIQGSNQPQHF. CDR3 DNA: TGTGCCAGCAGTATACAGGGATCGAATCAGCCCCAGCATTTT.

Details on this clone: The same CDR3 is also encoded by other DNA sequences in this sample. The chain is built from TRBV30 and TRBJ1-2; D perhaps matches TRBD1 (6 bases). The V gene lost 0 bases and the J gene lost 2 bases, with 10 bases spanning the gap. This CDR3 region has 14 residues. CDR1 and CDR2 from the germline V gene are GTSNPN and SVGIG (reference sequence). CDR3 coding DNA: TGTGCCTGGAGTGTACTAGGGGGAAACTATGGCTACACCTTC. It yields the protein CAWSVLGGNYGYTF.

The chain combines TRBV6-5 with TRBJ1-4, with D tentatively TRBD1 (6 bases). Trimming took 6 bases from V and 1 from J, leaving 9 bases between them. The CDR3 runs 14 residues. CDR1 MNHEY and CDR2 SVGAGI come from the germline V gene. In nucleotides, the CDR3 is TGTGCCAGCAGCGCAGGGGAAACTAATGAAAAACTGTTTTTT. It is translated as CASSAGETNEKLFF.

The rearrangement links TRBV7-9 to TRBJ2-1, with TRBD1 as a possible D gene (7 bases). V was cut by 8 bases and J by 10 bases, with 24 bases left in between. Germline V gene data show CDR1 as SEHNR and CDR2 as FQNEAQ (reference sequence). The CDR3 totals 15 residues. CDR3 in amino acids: CASQRQGGVNGEQFF. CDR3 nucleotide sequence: TGTGCCAGCCAGAGACAGGGAGGAGTGAATGGGGAGCAGTTCTTC.

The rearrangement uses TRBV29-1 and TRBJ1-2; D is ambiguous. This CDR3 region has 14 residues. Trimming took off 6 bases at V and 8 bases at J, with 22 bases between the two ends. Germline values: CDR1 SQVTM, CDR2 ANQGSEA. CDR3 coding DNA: TGCAGCGTCCGCCCTTGGGAGGGTACGAAGGGCTACACCTTC. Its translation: CSVRPWEGTKGYTF.

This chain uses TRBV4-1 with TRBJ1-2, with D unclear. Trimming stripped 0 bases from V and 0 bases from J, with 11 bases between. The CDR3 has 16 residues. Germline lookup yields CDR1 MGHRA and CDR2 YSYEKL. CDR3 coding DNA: TGCGCCAGCAGCCAAGATCAGGAGGTTCCTAACTATGGCTACACCTTC. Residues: CASSQDQEVPNYGYTF.

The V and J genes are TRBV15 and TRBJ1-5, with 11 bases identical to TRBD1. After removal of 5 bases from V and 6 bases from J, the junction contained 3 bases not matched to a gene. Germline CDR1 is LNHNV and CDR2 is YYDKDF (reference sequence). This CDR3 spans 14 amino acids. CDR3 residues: CATSGQGASQPQHF. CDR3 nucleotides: TGTGCCACCAGCGGACAGGGGGCGAGTCAGCCCCAGCATTTT.

In DNA form, the CDR3 reads TGTGCCAGCAGATACGGAGGAAATAATTCACCCCTCCACTTT. Its protein product is CASRYGGNNSPLHF. The genes are TRBV7-9 and TRBJ1-6; the D is unclear. This CDR3 has 14 amino acids. V lost 6 bases and J 5 bases, leaving 11 bases between the germline ends. From germline, CDR1 is SEHNR and CDR2 FQNEAQ (reference sequence). Full variable domain (outside the CDR3, taken from reference TRBV7-9 and TRBJ1-6): DTGVSQNPRHKITKRGQNVTFRCDPISEHNRLYWYRQTLGQGPEFLTYFQNEAQLEKSRLLSDRFSAERPKGSFSTLEIQRTEQGDSAMYLCASRYGGNNSPLHFGNGTRLTVT.

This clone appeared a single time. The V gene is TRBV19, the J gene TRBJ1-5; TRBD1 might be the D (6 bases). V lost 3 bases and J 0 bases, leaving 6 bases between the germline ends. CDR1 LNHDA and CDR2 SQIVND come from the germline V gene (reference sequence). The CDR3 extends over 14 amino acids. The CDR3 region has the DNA TGTGCCAGTAGTATCAGGGGTAGCAATCAGCCCCAGCATTTT. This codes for CASSIRGSNQPQHF.

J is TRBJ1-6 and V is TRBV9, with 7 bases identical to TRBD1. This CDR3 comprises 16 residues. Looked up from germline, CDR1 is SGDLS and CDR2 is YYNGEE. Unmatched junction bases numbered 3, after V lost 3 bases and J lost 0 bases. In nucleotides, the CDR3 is TGTGCCAGCAGCGCGACAGGGAGCTCCTATAATTCACCCCTCCACTTT. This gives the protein CASSATGSSYNSPLHF.

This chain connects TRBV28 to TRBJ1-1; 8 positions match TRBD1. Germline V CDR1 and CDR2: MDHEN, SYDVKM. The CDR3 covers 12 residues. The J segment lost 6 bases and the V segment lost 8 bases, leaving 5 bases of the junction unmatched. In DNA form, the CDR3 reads TGTGCCAGCGACAGGGGAACAGCTGAAGCTTTCTTT. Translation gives CASDRGTAEAFF.